These 15 T cell receptor beta chains came from one sample sequenced in a study of blood T cells in healthy people across ages. Combining a sample-barcoded 5' primer with a J-beta primer mix, a second PCR ran for 7 to 11 cycles. TCRdb processed the 5' RACE reads anew with MiXCR; each CDR3 protein has one entry. The table shows roughly 1,100,000 distinct CDR3 sequences, with about 25% occurring only once. This sample also appeared in a second study, on T cells of mothers and their children.

Sequenced input: blood. All receptors derive from a girl aged 2-10 years in good health.

In the case of this clonotype: The junction does not match germline at one end; this may be a read error. This chain uses TRBV7-2 with TRBJ2-5; 14 bases are a match to TRBD2. This CDR3 spans 13 amino acids. Germline assignment: CDR1 SGHTA and CDR2 FQGNSA. CDR3 bases: TGTGCCAGCAGCCCGACTAGCGGGGGGGCTGTGGTCTTC. This codes for CASSPTSGGAVVF.

This clonotype showed up just a few times. V gene TRBV12-3 or TRBV12-4 combines with J gene TRBJ2-1; D is possibly TRBD2 (5 bases). The CDR3 is 14 amino acids. With 6 bases removed from V and 6 bases from J, the gap between germline ends came to 15 bases. The CDR3 region is CASSPWTGSNEQFF. The CDR3, as DNA: TGTGCCAGCAGCCCTTGGACGGGATCCAATGAGCAGTTCTTC.

The gene calls are TRBV29-1 and TRBJ1-1; D ambiguous. V lost 4 bases to trimming and J lost 4 bases, with 13 bases between them. The CDR3 contains 13 residues. Germline CDR1 and CDR2: SQVTM and ANQGSEA. Here the CDR3 reads CSVVNGALTEAFF. The CDR3 nucleotides read TGCAGCGTTGTGAACGGAGCCCTCACTGAAGCTTTCTTT.

V is TRBV15 and J is TRBJ2-1; no definite D call. Germline V lookup: CDR1 LNHNV, CDR2 YYDKDF (reference sequence). V shed 0 bases and J shed 3 bases, with 15 bases lying between them. The CDR3 has 17 amino acids. The CDR3 DNA reads as TGTGCCACCAGCAGAGATCGTAAAACGACCAACTACAATGAGCAGTTCTTC. Translating it yields CATSRDRKTTNYNEQFF.

This clonotype has a count of ten or more. The rearrangement joins TRBV11-1 to TRBJ2-1; possibly TRBD2 for D (5 bases). The CDR3 totals 15 residues. Looked up from germline, CDR1 is SGHAT and CDR2 is FQDESV (reference sequence). V was cut by 2 bases and J by 5 bases, with 13 bases left in between. DNA for the CDR3: TGTGCCAGCAGCTTAAACGGAGGAGTCAACAATGAGCAGTTCTTC. This encodes CASSLNGGVNNEQFF. The full variable domain, in which reference TRBV11-1 and TRBJ2-1 provide the parts outside the CDR3, is EAEVAQSPRYKITEKSQAVAFWCDPISGHATLYWYRQILGQGPELLVQFQDESVVDDSQLPKDRFSAERLKGVDSTLKIQPAELGDSAMYLCASSLNGGVNNEQFFGPGTRLTVL.

There are a few counts of this clonotype. CDR3 sequence reads: CASSFPGEYEQFF. CDR3 sequence (DNA): TGCGCCAGCAGCTTCCCAGGGGAGTATGAGCAGTTCTTC. The chain is built from TRBV5-1 and TRBJ2-7; D perhaps matches TRBD1 (6 bases). The closer fit of TRBJ2-1 to the DNA end suggests the J call may be wrong. CDR1 is SGHRS, CDR2 YFSETQ, per germline. This CDR3 region has 13 residues.

This chain links TRBV2 with TRBJ2-5, with 8 bases matching TRBD2. CDR3 length: 18 residues. Germline V gene lookup returns CDR1 SNHLY and CDR2 FYNNEI. V lost 4 bases to trimming and J lost 7 bases; unmatched junction nucleotides: 20. The chain's CDR3 is CASSGEAGMLAGPGTQYF. Written as DNA, the CDR3 is TGTGCCAGCAGTGGGGAGGCCGGCATGCTAGCGGGTCCAGGGACCCAGTACTTC.

This clonotype was observed at least ten times. The chain joins TRBV27 to TRBJ2-4; TRBD1 matches 8 bases. CDR1 and CDR2 from the germline V gene are MNHEY and SMNVEV (reference sequence). J was trimmed by 6 bases and V by 6 bases; bases with no gene match: 4. The CDR3 length is 13 residues. The CDR3 nucleotides are TGTGCCAGCAGCCCACAGGGGGTAAACATTCAGTACTTC. This encodes CASSPQGVNIQYF.

This clonotype was seen a few times. The rearrangement links TRBV5-1 to TRBJ2-5; TRBD1 might be the D (5 bases). There are 15 residues in the CDR3. Germline CDR1 SGHRS, CDR2 YFSETQ. Trimming stripped 1 base from V and 1 base from J, with 11 bases between. The CDR3 region is CASSLRGPTQETQYF. CDR3 DNA sequence: TGCGCCAGCAGCTTGAGGGGTCCCACCCAAGAGACCCAGTACTTC.

V is TRBV29-1 and J is TRBJ1-2; TRBD1 matches at 9 bases. Germline V lookup: CDR1 SQVTM, CDR2 ANQGSEA. The CDR3 length is 15 residues. The trim removed 7 bases at V and 6 bases at J, leaving 15 bases unmatched. CDR3 nucleotide sequence: TGCAGCGCTGATAAGGCGGGACAGGGAATGGATGGCTACACCTTC. Translating gives CSADKAGQGMDGYTF.

This chain joins TRBV25-1 and TRBJ1-3; D not certain. Trimming cost V 7 bases and J 4 bases, with 5 bases left between them. This CDR3 has 11 residues. CDR1 is MGHDK and CDR2 is SYGVNS in the germline V gene. As DNA, the CDR3 is TGTGCCAGCAAAGTAGGAAACACCATATATTTT. Amino acids: CASKVGNTIYF.

The chain recombines TRBV28 with TRBJ2-3; D is possibly TRBD2 (5 bases). The germline V gene encodes CDR1 MDHEN and CDR2 SYDVKM. V lost 6 bases to trimming and J lost 1 base, with 17 bases between them. The CDR3 has 16 amino acids. The CDR3 loop is CASSRLGSGRTDTQYF. For the CDR3, the DNA is TGTGCCAGCAGCCGCCTCGGAAGCGGTCGCACAGATACGCAGTATTTT.

A few counts support this clonotype. The chain uses TRBV27 and TRBJ2-5, with 11 positions matching TRBD1. The J call is in doubt because the DNA end fits TRBJ2-7 better. The germline V gene encodes CDR1 MNHEY and CDR2 SMNVEV (reference sequence). The length of the CDR3 is 14 residues. This chain's CDR3 is CASRDRGRIYEQYF. The DNA of the CDR3 is TGTGCCAGCAGGGACAGGGGGCGCATTTACGAGCAGTACTTC.

The sample holds a few counts of this clonotype. A read error may produce the germline difference seen at one junction end. The V and J genes are TRBV7-2 and TRBJ2-7; 8 nucleotides align to TRBD1. CDR3 length: 14 residues. Germline CDR1 SGHTA, CDR2 FQGNSA. Here the CDR3 reads CASNLGTGAYEQYF. The CDR3, as DNA: TGTGCCAGCAACTTAGGGACAGGAGCCTACGAGCAGTACTTC.

This clonotype turned up a few times. In nucleotides, the CDR3 is TGTGCCAGCTCACCACCCCCAGGGAGGTACGAGCAGTACTTC. Translated, it gives CASSPPPGRYEQYF. V gene TRBV18 combines with J gene TRBJ2-7; D is perhaps TRBD2 (6 bases). This CDR3 contains 14 residues. In germline, CDR1 is KGHSH, CDR2 LQKENI. V lost 0 bases and J 4 bases, leaving 10 bases between the germline ends.